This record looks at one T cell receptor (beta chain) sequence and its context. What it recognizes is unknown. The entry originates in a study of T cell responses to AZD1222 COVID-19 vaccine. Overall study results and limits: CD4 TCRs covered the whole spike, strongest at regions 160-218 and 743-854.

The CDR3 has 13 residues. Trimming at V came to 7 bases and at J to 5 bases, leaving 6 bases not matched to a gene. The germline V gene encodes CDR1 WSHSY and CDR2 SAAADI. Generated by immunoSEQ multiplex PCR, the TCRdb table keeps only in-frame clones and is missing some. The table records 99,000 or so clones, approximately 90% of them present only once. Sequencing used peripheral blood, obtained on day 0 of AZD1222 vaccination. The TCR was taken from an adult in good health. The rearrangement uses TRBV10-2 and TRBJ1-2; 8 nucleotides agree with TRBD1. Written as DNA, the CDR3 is TGCGCCAGCACGCAGGGGGCGAGATATGGCTACACCTTC. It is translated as CASTQGARYGYTF.